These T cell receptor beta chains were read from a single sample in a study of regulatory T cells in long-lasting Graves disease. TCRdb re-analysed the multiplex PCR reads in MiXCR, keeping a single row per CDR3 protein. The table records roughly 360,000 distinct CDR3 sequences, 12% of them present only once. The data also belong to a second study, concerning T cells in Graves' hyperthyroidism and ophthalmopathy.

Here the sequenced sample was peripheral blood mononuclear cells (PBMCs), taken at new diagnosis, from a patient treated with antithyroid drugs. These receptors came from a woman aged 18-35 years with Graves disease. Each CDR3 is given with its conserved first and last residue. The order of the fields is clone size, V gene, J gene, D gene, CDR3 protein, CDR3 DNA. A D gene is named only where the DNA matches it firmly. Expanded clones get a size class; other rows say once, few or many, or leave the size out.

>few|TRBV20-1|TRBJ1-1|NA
CSASPPGRNTEAFF
TGCAGTGCTAGCCCCCCAGGCAGGAACACTGAAGCTTTCTTT
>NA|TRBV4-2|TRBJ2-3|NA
CASSQATGGTQYF
TGTGCCAGCAGCCAAGCAACTGGAGGTACGCAGTATTTT
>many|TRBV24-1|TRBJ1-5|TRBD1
CATSATAGTGWSQPQHF
TGTGCCACCAGTGCAACCGCCGGGACAGGGTGGAGTCAGCCCCAGCATTTT
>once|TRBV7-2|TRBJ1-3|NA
CASSDRISGNTIYF
TGTGCCAGCAGTGACCGGATCTCTGGAAACACCATATATTTT
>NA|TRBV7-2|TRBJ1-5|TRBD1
CASSLTGANNQPQHF
TGTGCCAGCAGCTTGACAGGGGCGAACAATCAGCCCCAGCATTTT
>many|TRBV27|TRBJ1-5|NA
CASSLTGGNQPQHF
TGTGCCAGCAGTTTAACAGGCGGCAATCAGCCCCAGCATTTT
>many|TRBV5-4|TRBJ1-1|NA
CASSSLNRENTEAFF
TGTGCCAGCAGTTCCCTGAACAGGGAGAACACTGAAGCTTTCTTT
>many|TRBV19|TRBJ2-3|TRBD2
CASSLSSGSFTDTQYF
TGTGCCAGTAGTCTCTCTAGCGGGAGTTTCACAGATACGCAGTATTTT
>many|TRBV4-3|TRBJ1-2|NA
CASSQSAPREFYVDYGYTF
TGCGCCAGCAGCCAATCGGCCCCCCGGGAGTTCTATGTCGACTATGGCTACACCTTC
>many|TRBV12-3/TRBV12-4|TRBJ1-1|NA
CASSSELNTEAFF
TGTGCCAGCAGCTCCGAGCTGAACACTGAAGCTTTCTTT
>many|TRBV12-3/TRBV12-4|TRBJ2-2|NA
CASSLGRTGYGELFF
TGTGCCAGCAGTTTGGGACGGACCGGGTACGGGGAGCTGTTTTTT
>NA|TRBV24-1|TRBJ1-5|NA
CATSDSGTPNQPQHF
TGTGCCACCAGTGATTCCGGGACCCCAAATCAGCCCCAGCATTTT
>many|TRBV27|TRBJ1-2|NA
CASSRGQQNYGYTF
TGTGCCAGCAGTCGTGGACAGCAAAACTATGGCTACACCTTC
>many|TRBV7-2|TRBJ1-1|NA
CASSLDVVRGGNTEAFF
TGTGCCAGCAGCTTAGATGTGGTTAGGGGGGGGAACACTGAAGCTTTCTTT
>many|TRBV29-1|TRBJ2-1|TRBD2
CSVVGGRARYNEQFF
TGCAGCGTTGTGGGCGGGAGGGCCCGTTACAATGAGCAGTTCTTC
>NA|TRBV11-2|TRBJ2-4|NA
CASSQDERGEIQYF
TGCGCCAGCAGCCAAGATGAACGAGGGGAAATTCAGTACTTC
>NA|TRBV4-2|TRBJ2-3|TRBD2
CASSLGLAGGPSRADTQYF
TGTGCCAGCAGCCTCGGACTAGCGGGGGGTCCCTCGAGGGCAGATACGCAGTATTTT
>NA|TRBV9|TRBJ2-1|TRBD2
CASSGTSGGGGEQFF
TGTGCCAGCAGCGGGACTAGCGGGGGTGGGGGTGAGCAGTTCTTC
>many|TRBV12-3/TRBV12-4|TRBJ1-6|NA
CASSLHRAEVGSPLHF
TGTGCCAGCAGTCTCCACAGGGCCGAGGTGGGCTCACCCCTCCACTTT
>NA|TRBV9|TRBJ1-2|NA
CASSAFGYERTNYGYTF
TGTGCCAGCAGCGCATTCGGCTACGAACGAACCAACTATGGCTACACCTTC
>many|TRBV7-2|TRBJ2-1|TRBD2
CASSSTGGRYNEQFF
TGTGCCAGCAGCTCGACGGGAGGAAGATACAATGAGCAGTTCTTC
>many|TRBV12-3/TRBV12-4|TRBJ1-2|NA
CASSLAKDAIYGYTF
TGTGCCAGCAGTTTAGCCAAAGACGCAATCTATGGCTACACCTTC
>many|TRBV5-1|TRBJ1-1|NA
CASSPRGGNTEAFF
TGCGCCAGCAGCCCCAGGGGAGGGAACACTGAAGCTTTCTTT
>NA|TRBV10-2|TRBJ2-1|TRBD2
CASSVGTSGFNEQFF
TGCGCCAGCAGTGTAGGGACTAGCGGATTCAATGAGCAGTTCTTC
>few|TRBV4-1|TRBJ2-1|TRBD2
CASSQDPGLADRYF
TGCGCCAGCAGCCAAGATCCGGGACTAGCGGATAGATACTTC
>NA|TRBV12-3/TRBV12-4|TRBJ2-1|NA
CASRQGPYNEQFF
TGTGCCAGCAGGCAAGGACCTTACAATGAGCAGTTCTTC
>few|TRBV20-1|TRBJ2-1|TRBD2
CSARVGAGGPEEQFF
TGCAGTGCTAGAGTGGGGGCGGGGGGGCCTGAAGAGCAGTTCTTC
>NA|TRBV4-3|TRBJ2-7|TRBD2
CASSQDGGRGTEQYF
TGCGCCAGCAGCCAAGATGGGGGGAGGGGTACAGAGCAGTACTTC
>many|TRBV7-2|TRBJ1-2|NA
CASSLGRSYGYTF
TGTGCCAGCAGCTTGGGACGGAGCTATGGCTACACCTTC
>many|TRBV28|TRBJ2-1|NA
CASSIPDSNEQFF
TGTGCCAGCAGTATCCCGGACAGCAATGAGCAGTTCTTC
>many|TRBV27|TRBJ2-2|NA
CASSPYKNTGELFF
TGTGCCAGCAGTCCGTACAAGAACACCGGGGAGCTGTTTTTT
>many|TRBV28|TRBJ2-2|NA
CASSDRDTTLGELFF
TGTGCCAGCAGCGACCGGGACACTACCCTCGGGGAGCTGTTTTTT
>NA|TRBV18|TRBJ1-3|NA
CASSQQGSGNTIYF
TGTGCCAGCTCTCAACAGGGATCTGGAAACACCATATATTTT
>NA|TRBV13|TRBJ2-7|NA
CASSLEGSGSSYEQYF
TGTGCCAGCAGCTTAGAGGGTAGCGGCAGCTCCTACGAGCAGTACTTC
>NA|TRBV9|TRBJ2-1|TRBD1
CASSAYQGQGAYNEQFF
TGTGCCAGCAGCGCTTACCAAGGACAGGGGGCCTACAATGAGCAGTTCTTC
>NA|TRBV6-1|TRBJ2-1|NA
CASSVQGTYNEQFF
TGTGCCAGCAGTGTACAGGGTACCTACAATGAGCAGTTCTTC
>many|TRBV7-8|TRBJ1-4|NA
CASKGTSANEKLFF
TGTGCCAGCAAGGGGACTTCCGCGAATGAAAAACTGTTTTTT
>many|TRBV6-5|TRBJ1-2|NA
CASSYAGHKGYTF
TGTGCCAGCAGTTACGCGGGACACAAGGGCTACACCTTC
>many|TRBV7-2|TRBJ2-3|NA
CASSPYTDTQYF
TGTGCCAGCAGCCCCTACACAGATACGCAGTATTTT
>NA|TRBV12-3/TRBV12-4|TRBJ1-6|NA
CASSDSGMGVRSPLHF
TGTGCCAGCAGTGACTCAGGGATGGGGGTGCGGTCACCCCTCCACTTT
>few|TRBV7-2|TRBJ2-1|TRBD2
CASSDSGGYNNEQFF
TGTGCCAGCAGCGACTCGGGAGGGTACAACAATGAGCAGTTCTTC
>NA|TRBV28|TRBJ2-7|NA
CASNSRGEQYF
TGTGCCAGCAATTCCAGGGGCGAGCAGTACTTC
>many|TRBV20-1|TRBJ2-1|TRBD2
CSALALAGGGNEQFF
TGCAGTGCCCTCGCTCTGGCGGGAGGTGGAAATGAGCAGTTCTTC
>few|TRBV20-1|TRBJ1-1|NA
CSARDRVYGDLNTEAFF
TGCAGTGCTAGAGACCGGGTATACGGGGACCTGAACACTGAAGCTTTCTTT
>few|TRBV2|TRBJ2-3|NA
CASGEPRGGSTDTQYF
TGTGCCAGCGGGGAGCCGAGGGGGGGGAGCACAGATACGCAGTATTTT
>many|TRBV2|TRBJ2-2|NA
CASRGGPGELFF
TGTGCCAGCAGAGGGGGGCCCGGGGAGCTGTTTTTT
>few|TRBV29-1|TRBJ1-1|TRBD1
CSVGTGVNTEAFF
TGCAGCGTTGGTACAGGGGTGAACACTGAAGCTTTCTTT
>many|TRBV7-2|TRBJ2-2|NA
CASSSWGAVNTGELFF
TGTGCCAGCAGCTCATGGGGGGCGGTTAACACCGGGGAGCTGTTTTTT
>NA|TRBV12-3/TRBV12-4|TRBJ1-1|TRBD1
CASSLLDRGMMNTEAFF
TGTGCCAGCAGTCTCCTAGACAGGGGGATGATGAACACTGAAGCTTTCTTT
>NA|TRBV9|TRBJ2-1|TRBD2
CASSVSTSGGTNEQFF
TGTGCCAGCAGCGTATCGACTAGCGGGGGGACCAATGAGCAGTTCTTC
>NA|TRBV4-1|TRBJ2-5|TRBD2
CASSQGTSSQETQYF
TGCGCCAGCAGCCAGGGGACTAGCAGCCAAGAGACCCAGTACTTC
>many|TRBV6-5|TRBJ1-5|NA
CASSYSAQPQHF
TGTGCCAGCAGTTACTCCGCTCAGCCCCAGCATTTT
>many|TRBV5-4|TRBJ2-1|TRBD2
CASSPWGSGGLIYNEQFF
TGTGCCAGCAGCCCCTGGGGTAGCGGGGGCCTCATCTACAATGAGCAGTTCTTC